The present T cell receptor beta chain was sequenced within a study of T cell changes during pregnancy in multiple sclerosis. Here immunoSEQ multiplex PCR was the method, and the copy in TCRdb shows in-frame clones only, minus some. The profile shows around 36,000 clones, 92% of them singletons. Per the germline V gene, CDR1 is MNHEY and CDR2 is SMNVEV (reference sequence). After removal of 2 bases from V and 4 bases from J, the junction contained 6 bases not matched to a gene. CDR3 length equals 16 residues. V gene TRBV27 combines with J gene TRBJ1-2; TRBD1 matches 11 bases. Sample: CD8+ T cells from peripheral blood mononuclear cells, taken in the first trimester of pregnancy. This receptor was taken from a female donor with multiple sclerosis, enrolled in a pregnancy study. DNA of the CDR3: TGTGCCAGCAGTTTAGAGGGGACAGGGGGGTTCTATGGCTACACCTTC. This gives the protein CASSLEGTGGFYGYTF.